This T cell receptor beta chain was observed in a study of control samples from healthy donors and cancer patients. The CDR3 is 14 amino acids. From germline, CDR1 is SGDLS and CDR2 YYNGEE. V shed 3 bases and J 9 bases; nucleotides not matched to a gene: 3. Some clones are missing from TCRdb's copy, which holds only in-frame ones; the method was immunoSEQ multiplex PCR. The sample includes some 150,000 clones, around 86% seen only once; the top ten take around 4.9%. The specimen was blood. This chain joins TRBV9 and TRBJ1-6; 10 bases are a match to TRBD1. The sequence was obtained from a man aged 30-40 years in good health. This CDR3 reads CASSAGQGFSPLHF. The CDR3 DNA sequence: TGTGCCAGCAGCGCGGGACAGGGGTTTTCACCCCTCCACTTT.